A single sample gave rise to the 29 T cell receptor beta chains below, sequenced in a study of technical replicates of blood from four donors. The assay was immunoSEQ multiplex PCR, and TCRdb's table has in-frame clones only and misses some. The profile shows around 97,000 clones, over 85% of them singletons. Specimen: T cells isolated from PBMCs. These receptors all stem from a human donor in good health.

CDR3 nucleotide sequence: TGCGCCAGCAGGGGGCGGGAGGAGGAGACCCAGTACTTC. Its translation is CASRGREEETQYF. The gene calls are TRBV5-1 and TRBJ2-5; TRBD2 matches 8 bases. The CDR3 has 13 residues. The V segment lost 5 bases and the J segment 5 bases; nucleotides outside the gene matches: 5. From germline, CDR1 is SGHRS and CDR2 YFSETQ. The full variable domain, its missing parts supplied by reference TRBV5-1 and TRBJ2-5, is KAGVTQTPRYLIKTRGQQVTLSCSPISGHRSVSWYQQTPGQGLQFLFEYFSETQRNKGNFPGRFSGRQFSNSRSEMNVSTLELGDSALYLCASRGREEETQYFGPGTRLLVL.

The chain employs TRBV6-5 and TRBJ2-7; tentatively, D is TRBD2 (5 bases). V was pared by 8 bases and J by 3 bases, with 8 bases between. This CDR3 region has 11 residues. Germline values: CDR1 MNHEY, CDR2 SVGAGI. CDR3 region: CASRGGYEQYF. The CDR3 region has the DNA TGTGCCAGCCGGGGTGGCTACGAGCAGTACTTC.

Of note for this clone: The sample has other DNA sequences that encode this CDR3 too. The chain has TRBV9 and TRBJ2-1; TRBD1 is a possible D gene (7 bases). Germline-derived CDR1 and CDR2 are SGDLS and YYNGEE. Between the trimmed V and J ends, which lost 5 bases and 2 bases, there was a span of 11 bases. CDR3 length: 14 amino acids. In DNA, the CDR3 is TGTGCCAGCAGTCCAGGGGGGACCTACAATGAGCAGTTCTTC. This codes for CASSPGGTYNEQFF.

The chain employs TRBV9 and TRBJ2-2; 7 bases match TRBD1. This CDR3 is 16 amino acids long. Germline trimming cut 3 bases from V and 4 bases from J; bases unmatched to any gene: 9. Germline CDR1 and CDR2: SGDLS and YYNGEE. The CDR3 nucleotides read TGTGCCAGCAGCGCCAGGACAGGAGTAATCACCGGGGAGCTGTTTTTT. This encodes CASSARTGVITGELFF.

DNA of the CDR3: TGTGCCAGCAGCCTACTTCCCGGGACTAGCTACAATGAGCAGTTCTTC. This codes for CASSLLPGTSYNEQFF. The V and J genes are TRBV7-6 and TRBJ2-1; 8 nucleotides agree with TRBD2. Germline V gene lookup returns CDR1 SGHVS and CDR2 FNYEAQ. V dropped 5 bases and J dropped 3; count of bases not matched to a gene: 9. This CDR3 is 16 amino acids long.

The chain links TRBV6-5 to TRBJ1-2; D is unclear. Germline-derived CDR1 and CDR2 are MNHEY and SVGAGI. V was cut by 4 bases and J by 4 bases, with 16 bases left in between. This CDR3 spans 15 amino acids. CDR3 sequence (DNA): TGTGCCAGCAGTTTAATCCTACAGAGTACCTATGGCTACACCTTC. Protein product: CASSLILQSTYGYTF.

The chain uses TRBV6-5 and TRBJ2-7; 8 bases align to TRBD1. V lost 0 bases, J lost 7 bases, and 8 bases stayed unmatched. The CDR3 is 15 amino acids. CDR1 MNHEY and CDR2 SVGAGI come from the germline V gene. The CDR3 spells CASSYSLTGEREQYF. The CDR3, as DNA: TGTGCCAGCAGTTACTCCCTGACAGGGGAGAGGGAGCAGTACTTC.

This chain links TRBV7-9 with TRBJ2-4; D is uncertain. The CDR3 is made up of 12 amino acids. V gave up 5 bases and J gave up 5 bases, with 7 bases separating them. The germline gives CDR1 SEHNR, CDR2 FQNEAQ (reference sequence). CDR3 nucleotide sequence: TGTGCCAGCAGCCGAGGCCAAAACATTCAGTACTTC. Amino acids: CASSRGQNIQYF.

V usage is TRBV5-6 and J usage is TRBJ2-3, with 9 bases lining up with TRBD2. CDR1 is SGHDT, CDR2 YYEEEE, per germline. The CDR3 is 15 amino acids. Germline trimming cut 4 bases from V and 4 bases from J; bases unmatched to any gene: 7. CDR3: CASSQVSGRSDTQYF. The CDR3, as DNA: TGTGCCAGCAGCCAGGTTAGCGGGAGATCAGATACGCAGTATTTT.

The rearrangement links TRBV11-3 to TRBJ2-1; 10 bases align to TRBD2. V dropped 8 bases and J dropped 8; count of bases not matched to a gene: 9. The V gene's germline CDR1 is SGHNT and CDR2 YENEEA. This CDR3 has 14 amino acids. CDR3 bases: TGTGCCAGCGGGACGGGACTAGCGCGACATGAGCAGTTCTTC. Protein: CASGTGLARHEQFF.

The chain has TRBV6-6 and TRBJ2-1, with 8 bases fitting TRBD2. CDR3 size: 16 residues. The germline V gene encodes CDR1 MNHNY and CDR2 SVGAGI (reference sequence). The J segment lost 8 bases and the V segment lost 2 bases, leaving 11 bases of the junction unmatched. DNA for the CDR3: TGTGCCAGCAGTTACCCCCCCAGCGGGAGTCTAGATGAGCAGTTCTTC. This gives the protein CASSYPPSGSLDEQFF.

CDR3 amino acids: CASRALRELPGELFF. For the CDR3, the DNA is TGTGCCAGCAGAGCTTTGCGGGAGTTACCCGGGGAGCTGTTTTTT. The J gene is TRBJ2-2, the V gene TRBV7-9; TRBD2 aligns across 7 bases. V was clipped by 6 bases and J by 6 bases; unmatched bases: 10. The CDR3 spans 15 residues. Germline loops: CDR1 SEHNR, CDR2 FQNEAQ (reference sequence).

CDR3 in DNA: TGTGCCAGCAGACATAACACCGGAGAGTGGGAAAAACTGTTTTTT. It translates to CASRHNTGEWEKLFF. J is TRBJ1-4 and V is TRBV5-5; D gene ambiguous. Germline loops: CDR1 SGHKS, CDR2 YYEKEE (reference sequence). Trimming removed 5 bases at V and 8 bases at J, with 19 bases between. The CDR3 length is 15 residues. The full variable domain, in which reference TRBV5-5 and TRBJ1-4 provide the parts outside the CDR3, is DAGVTQSPTHLIKTRGQQVTLRCSPISGHKSVSWYQQVLGQGPQFIFQYYEKEERGRGNFPDRFSARQFPNYSSELNVNALLLGDSALYLCASRHNTGEWEKLFFGSGTQLSVL.

This clone was observed a few times. This chain connects TRBV7-2 to TRBJ1-5; 8 nucleotides match TRBD1. The germline V gene has CDR1 SGHTA and CDR2 FQGNSA. This CDR3 has 13 residues. Germline trimming cut 7 bases from V and 4 bases from J; bases unmatched to any gene: 3. CDR3 sequence: CASKRTGNQPQHF. The CDR3 nucleotides are TGTGCCAGCAAGAGGACAGGGAATCAGCCCCAGCATTTT.

The J gene is TRBJ2-3, the V gene TRBV5-1; TRBD2 aligns across 10 bases. CDR1 SGHRS and CDR2 YFSETQ come from the germline V gene. Trimming removed 3 bases from V and 1 base from J; junction bases left unmatched: 14. This CDR3 has 19 residues. The CDR3 spells CASSWGRASGRHRTDTQYF. For the CDR3, the DNA is TGCGCCAGCAGCTGGGGCAGGGCTAGCGGGAGACACCGCACAGATACGCAGTATTTT. The whole variable domain, remainder taken from reference TRBV5-1 and TRBJ2-3, is KAGVTQTPRYLIKTRGQQVTLSCSPISGHRSVSWYQQTPGQGLQFLFEYFSETQRNKGNFPGRFSGRQFSNSRSEMNVSTLELGDSALYLCASSWGRASGRHRTDTQYFGPGTRLTVL.

The chain has TRBV7-3 and TRBJ2-5, with 8 positions matching TRBD1. The CDR3 contains 16 residues. Germline trimming cut 6 bases from V and 4 bases from J; bases unmatched to any gene: 13. In germline, CDR1 is SGHTA, CDR2 FQGTGA. The CDR3 nucleotides read TGTGCCAGCAGTTTGAGACCGGGACAGGTCGGAGAGACCCAGTACTTC. It codes for CASSLRPGQVGETQYF.

The chain couples TRBV25-1 to TRBJ1-5; possibly TRBD1 for D (5 bases). This CDR3 comprises 16 residues. The V end lost 3 bases, the J end lost 6 bases, and 18 bases lay between the germline ends. Germline lookup yields CDR1 MGHDK and CDR2 SYGVNS. CDR3 in amino acids: CASSDPGTAFGQPQHF. CDR3 in DNA: TGTGCCAGCAGTGACCCCGGGACTGCCTTTGGTCAGCCCCAGCATTTT.

V usage is TRBV4-1 and J usage is TRBJ1-1; 10 bases are a match to TRBD1. This CDR3 spans 11 amino acids. The germline CDR1 and CDR2 sequences are MGHRA and YSYEKL. The trim removed 4 bases at V and 11 bases at J, leaving 1 base unmatched. The CDR3 is CASSPGQGAFF. The DNA for the CDR3 is TGCGCCAGCAGCCCGGGACAGGGGGCTTTCTTT.

The rearrangement links TRBV7-8 to TRBJ1-3; D is uncertain. The germline gives CDR1 SGHVS, CDR2 FQNEAQ. This CDR3 is 14 amino acids long. V lost 6 bases, J lost 2 bases, and 11 bases lay in between. This CDR3 reads CASSPGTAGNTIYF. As DNA, the CDR3 is TGTGCCAGCAGTCCAGGCACAGCTGGAAACACCATATATTTT.

The V call is TRBV5-5, the J call TRBJ2-3; 7 nucleotides match TRBD2. Germline CDR1 is SGHKS and CDR2 is YYEKEE (reference sequence). This CDR3 is 17 amino acids long. The trim removed 2 bases at V and 0 bases at J, leaving 9 bases unmatched. The CDR3 coding sequence is TGTGCCAGCAGCTTCGGCGGGAGCACCTCTAGCACAGATACGCAGTATTTT. Translated, it gives CASSFGGSTSSTDTQYF. The entire variable domain, with the rest obtained from reference TRBV5-5 and TRBJ2-3, is as follows: DAGVTQSPTHLIKTRGQQVTLRCSPISGHKSVSWYQQVLGQGPQFIFQYYEKEERGRGNFPDRFSARQFPNYSSELNVNALLLGDSALYLCASSFGGSTSSTDTQYFGPGTRLTVL.

V usage is TRBV7-9 and J usage is TRBJ1-1; perhaps TRBD1 as D (6 bases). V was trimmed by 2 bases and J by 3 bases, leaving 10 bases between them. The CDR3 is 14 residues long. Germline loops: CDR1 SEHNR, CDR2 FQNEAQ (reference sequence). The CDR3 protein is CASSLRGGDTEAFF. The DNA for the CDR3 is TGTGCCAGCAGCTTAAGGGGGGGGGACACTGAAGCTTTCTTT.

The chain is built from TRBV28 and TRBJ2-5, with D unclear. The germline V gene has CDR1 MDHEN and CDR2 SYDVKM. V was trimmed by 3 bases and J by 5 bases, leaving 10 bases between them. This CDR3 spans 13 amino acids. Here the CDR3 DNA reads TGTGCCAGCAGTTTTCTATCCCCTGAGACCCAGTACTTC. Protein sequence: CASSFLSPETQYF.

This chain connects TRBV29-1 to TRBJ2-6; no reliable D call. Germline loops: CDR1 SQVTM, CDR2 ANQGSEA. The CDR3 covers 15 residues. The ends were cut back, 0 bases at V and 0 bases at J, with 6 bases in the middle. The CDR3 loop is CSVEEAGSGANVLTF. In nucleotides, the CDR3 is TGCAGCGTTGAAGAAGCTGGCTCTGGGGCCAACGTCCTGACTTTC.

The count of this clone is one. V and J are TRBV27 and TRBJ2-7; D is possibly TRBD2 (6 bases). V was clipped by 5 bases and J by 5 bases, with 13 bases between them. Germline V lookup: CDR1 MNHEY, CDR2 SMNVEV (reference sequence). The CDR3 is 13 amino acids. As DNA, the CDR3 is TGTGCCAGCAGTACGGGAGAGATCCACGAGCAGTACTTC. It is translated as CASSTGEIHEQYF.

The chain links TRBV6-5 to TRBJ2-5, with 7 bases aligning to TRBD1. Trimming took 6 bases from V and 1 from J; bases not matched to a gene: 8. The CDR3 spans 15 residues. Germline V gives CDR1 MNHEY, CDR2 SVGAGI. CDR3 sequence: CASRPPGQPQETQYF. CDR3 in DNA: TGTGCCAGCAGACCCCCGGGACAGCCCCAAGAGACCCAGTACTTC.

CDR3 region: CASSDRTGRSSYNEQFF. CDR3 DNA sequence: TGTGCCAGCAGCGACCGTACTGGGAGAAGCTCCTACAATGAGCAGTTCTTC. The chain couples TRBV7-8 to TRBJ2-1; possibly TRBD2 for D (5 bases). This CDR3 is built from 17 residues. Germline CDR1 is SGHVS and CDR2 is FQNEAQ. V was pared by 5 bases and J by 0 bases, with 17 bases between.

V is TRBV19 and J is TRBJ2-7; tentatively, D is TRBD2 (5 bases). The CDR3 has 18 residues. With 3 bases removed from V and 0 bases from J, the gap between germline ends came to 21 bases. Germline CDR1 is LNHDA and CDR2 is SQIVND (reference sequence). CDR3 protein: CASSIIFANGKSSYEQYF. Written as DNA, the CDR3 is TGTGCCAGTAGTATTATTTTCGCCAACGGGAAAAGCTCCTACGAGCAGTACTTC.

V is TRBV9 and J is TRBJ2-3; D is perhaps TRBD1 (6 bases). Between the trimmed V and J ends, which lost 2 bases and 0 bases, there was a span of 7 bases. Germline V gene sequence: CDR1 SGDLS, CDR2 YYNGEE. The CDR3 extends over 14 amino acids. In DNA, the CDR3 is TGTGCCAGCAGCGTCGGACAGAGCACAGATACGCAGTATTTT. As protein: CASSVGQSTDTQYF.

There are a few counts of this clone. J is TRBJ1-2 and V is TRBV6-5, with D tentatively TRBD1 (5 bases). The germline gives CDR1 MNHEY, CDR2 SVGAGI. The CDR3 length is 12 residues. V shed 5 bases and J shed 7 bases, with 11 bases lying between them. This CDR3 reads CASSPDSRGYTF. The CDR3 DNA reads as TGTGCCAGCAGTCCAGACAGTCGTGGCTACACCTTC.